The entry that follows covers one TCR beta chain sequence. Its antigen has not been determined. The record has no base qualities; no much larger clone is one base away. TCRbeta CDR3 regions were amplified from genomic DNA using the immunoSEQ Assay, a bias-controlled multiplex PCR. Turning to the authors' computational methods: The number of nucleated cells in each sample was estimated from the amplification of reference gene primers within the assay. To quantify the absolute abundance of each unique TCRbeta CDR3 rearrangement, sequence reads were collapsed and filtered. For each sample, productive Simpson clonality was calculated as the square root of Simpson's diversity index over productive rearrangements. As stored in TCRdb, this immuneACCESS dataset retains in-frame rearrangements with V and J assigned. A fraction of the clones does not appear; measured against another copy, unresolved V genes explain less than half of the discrepancy, and the remainder lacks a known reason. The V and J calls and clone size come from that table; D and trimming were worked out from the DNA. The sample table contains roughly 300,000 clones; only one count was recorded for 88% of them. Approximately 8.5% of the sample rests with the top ten.

This record comes from a study of blood T cell repertoires in COVID-19 (TCRdb year 2020). Regarding the complete study: The collaborator samples originated in the United States, Italy and Spain and spanned the acute and convalescent phases of COVID-19. The material from the prospective study consisted of cDNA or gDNA derived from T cells, B-cell-depleted T cells, or PBMCs. Deeply sampled blood TCRbeta repertoires from subjects exposed to, actively infected with, or recovered from COVID-19 were included in the dataset. The repertoires were released in a freely available public database meant as a resource for research on the immune response to SARS-CoV-2. Samples came from the ongoing ImmuneRACE study (first 160 participants) plus 1,254 subjects from 6 global collaborators. Sample metadata almost always included a de-identified subject ID, COVID-19 status, age in years and sex. HLA class I and class II types, where available, came from metadata supplied by the sample provider rather than from assay-based typing.

Each collaborating institution followed its own protocols to collect whole blood in K2EDTA tubes. For TCRbeta analysis, collaborators shipped samples as frozen whole blood, isolated PBMCs, or DNA extracted from either of those sample types. Measured from the cysteine to the phenylalanine, the CDR3 is 15 residues long. Only the CDR3 region is kept as DNA, spanning 45 bases read in frame from base 1. Trimming costs V 5 bases and J 4 bases, and their ends lie 17 bases apart. The germline V gene provides CDR1 SGHTA and CDR2 FQGNSA. Paper-wide results and their limitations: The amount of clinical and demographic metadata varied by source and participant and was provided uncurated.

The TCR originated in a man aged 18 to 29 with active or convalescent COVID-19. The sample consisted of peripheral blood. The V gene is TRBV7-2 and the J gene is TRBJ1-2; a weak D assignment points to TRBD1 (6 bases agree). The nucleotide sequence is TGTGCCAGCAGCGGGGGCGCGGCCTTTATCTATGGCTACACCTTC. This sequence encodes CASSGGAAFIYGYTF.